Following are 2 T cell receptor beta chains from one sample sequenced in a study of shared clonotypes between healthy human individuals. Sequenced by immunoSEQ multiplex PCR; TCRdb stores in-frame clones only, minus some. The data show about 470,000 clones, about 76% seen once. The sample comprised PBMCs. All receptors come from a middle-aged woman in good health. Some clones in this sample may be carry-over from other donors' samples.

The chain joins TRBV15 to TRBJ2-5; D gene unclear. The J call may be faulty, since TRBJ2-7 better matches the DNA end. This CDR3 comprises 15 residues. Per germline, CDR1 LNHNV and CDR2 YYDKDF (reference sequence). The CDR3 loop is CATSRDLARTYEQYF. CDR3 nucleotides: TGTGCCACCAGCAGAGATCTGGCGCGGACCTACGAGCAGTACTTC.

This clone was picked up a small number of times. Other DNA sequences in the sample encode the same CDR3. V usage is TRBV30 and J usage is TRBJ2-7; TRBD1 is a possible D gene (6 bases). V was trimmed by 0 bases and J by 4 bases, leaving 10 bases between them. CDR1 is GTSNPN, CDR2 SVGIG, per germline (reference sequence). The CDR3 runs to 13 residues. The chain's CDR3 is CAWSVHQGYEQYF. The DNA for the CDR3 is TGTGCCTGGAGTGTCCATCAGGGGTACGAGCAGTACTTC.